The following is a TCR beta chain sequence with its context. V dropped 4 bases and J dropped 0; count of bases not matched to a gene: 5. Germline CDR1 MGHDK, CDR2 SYGVNS. The CDR3 is 15 residues long. The record originates from a study of blood T cell repertoires in COVID-19. Sequenced by immunoSEQ multiplex PCR; TCRdb stores in-frame clones only, minus some. The repertoire has over 200,000 clones, roughly 88% of them found once; the top ten carry 1.5%. The chain links TRBV25-1 to TRBJ1-1, with 7 bases that match TRBD1. This clonotype originated in a man between 18 and 35 years old with active or convalescent COVID-19. The sample comprised peripheral blood. CDR3 nucleotide sequence: TGTGCCAGCAGTGCCTTTACAGGGGTGAACACTGAAGCTTTCTTT. Its translation is CASSAFTGVNTEAFF.